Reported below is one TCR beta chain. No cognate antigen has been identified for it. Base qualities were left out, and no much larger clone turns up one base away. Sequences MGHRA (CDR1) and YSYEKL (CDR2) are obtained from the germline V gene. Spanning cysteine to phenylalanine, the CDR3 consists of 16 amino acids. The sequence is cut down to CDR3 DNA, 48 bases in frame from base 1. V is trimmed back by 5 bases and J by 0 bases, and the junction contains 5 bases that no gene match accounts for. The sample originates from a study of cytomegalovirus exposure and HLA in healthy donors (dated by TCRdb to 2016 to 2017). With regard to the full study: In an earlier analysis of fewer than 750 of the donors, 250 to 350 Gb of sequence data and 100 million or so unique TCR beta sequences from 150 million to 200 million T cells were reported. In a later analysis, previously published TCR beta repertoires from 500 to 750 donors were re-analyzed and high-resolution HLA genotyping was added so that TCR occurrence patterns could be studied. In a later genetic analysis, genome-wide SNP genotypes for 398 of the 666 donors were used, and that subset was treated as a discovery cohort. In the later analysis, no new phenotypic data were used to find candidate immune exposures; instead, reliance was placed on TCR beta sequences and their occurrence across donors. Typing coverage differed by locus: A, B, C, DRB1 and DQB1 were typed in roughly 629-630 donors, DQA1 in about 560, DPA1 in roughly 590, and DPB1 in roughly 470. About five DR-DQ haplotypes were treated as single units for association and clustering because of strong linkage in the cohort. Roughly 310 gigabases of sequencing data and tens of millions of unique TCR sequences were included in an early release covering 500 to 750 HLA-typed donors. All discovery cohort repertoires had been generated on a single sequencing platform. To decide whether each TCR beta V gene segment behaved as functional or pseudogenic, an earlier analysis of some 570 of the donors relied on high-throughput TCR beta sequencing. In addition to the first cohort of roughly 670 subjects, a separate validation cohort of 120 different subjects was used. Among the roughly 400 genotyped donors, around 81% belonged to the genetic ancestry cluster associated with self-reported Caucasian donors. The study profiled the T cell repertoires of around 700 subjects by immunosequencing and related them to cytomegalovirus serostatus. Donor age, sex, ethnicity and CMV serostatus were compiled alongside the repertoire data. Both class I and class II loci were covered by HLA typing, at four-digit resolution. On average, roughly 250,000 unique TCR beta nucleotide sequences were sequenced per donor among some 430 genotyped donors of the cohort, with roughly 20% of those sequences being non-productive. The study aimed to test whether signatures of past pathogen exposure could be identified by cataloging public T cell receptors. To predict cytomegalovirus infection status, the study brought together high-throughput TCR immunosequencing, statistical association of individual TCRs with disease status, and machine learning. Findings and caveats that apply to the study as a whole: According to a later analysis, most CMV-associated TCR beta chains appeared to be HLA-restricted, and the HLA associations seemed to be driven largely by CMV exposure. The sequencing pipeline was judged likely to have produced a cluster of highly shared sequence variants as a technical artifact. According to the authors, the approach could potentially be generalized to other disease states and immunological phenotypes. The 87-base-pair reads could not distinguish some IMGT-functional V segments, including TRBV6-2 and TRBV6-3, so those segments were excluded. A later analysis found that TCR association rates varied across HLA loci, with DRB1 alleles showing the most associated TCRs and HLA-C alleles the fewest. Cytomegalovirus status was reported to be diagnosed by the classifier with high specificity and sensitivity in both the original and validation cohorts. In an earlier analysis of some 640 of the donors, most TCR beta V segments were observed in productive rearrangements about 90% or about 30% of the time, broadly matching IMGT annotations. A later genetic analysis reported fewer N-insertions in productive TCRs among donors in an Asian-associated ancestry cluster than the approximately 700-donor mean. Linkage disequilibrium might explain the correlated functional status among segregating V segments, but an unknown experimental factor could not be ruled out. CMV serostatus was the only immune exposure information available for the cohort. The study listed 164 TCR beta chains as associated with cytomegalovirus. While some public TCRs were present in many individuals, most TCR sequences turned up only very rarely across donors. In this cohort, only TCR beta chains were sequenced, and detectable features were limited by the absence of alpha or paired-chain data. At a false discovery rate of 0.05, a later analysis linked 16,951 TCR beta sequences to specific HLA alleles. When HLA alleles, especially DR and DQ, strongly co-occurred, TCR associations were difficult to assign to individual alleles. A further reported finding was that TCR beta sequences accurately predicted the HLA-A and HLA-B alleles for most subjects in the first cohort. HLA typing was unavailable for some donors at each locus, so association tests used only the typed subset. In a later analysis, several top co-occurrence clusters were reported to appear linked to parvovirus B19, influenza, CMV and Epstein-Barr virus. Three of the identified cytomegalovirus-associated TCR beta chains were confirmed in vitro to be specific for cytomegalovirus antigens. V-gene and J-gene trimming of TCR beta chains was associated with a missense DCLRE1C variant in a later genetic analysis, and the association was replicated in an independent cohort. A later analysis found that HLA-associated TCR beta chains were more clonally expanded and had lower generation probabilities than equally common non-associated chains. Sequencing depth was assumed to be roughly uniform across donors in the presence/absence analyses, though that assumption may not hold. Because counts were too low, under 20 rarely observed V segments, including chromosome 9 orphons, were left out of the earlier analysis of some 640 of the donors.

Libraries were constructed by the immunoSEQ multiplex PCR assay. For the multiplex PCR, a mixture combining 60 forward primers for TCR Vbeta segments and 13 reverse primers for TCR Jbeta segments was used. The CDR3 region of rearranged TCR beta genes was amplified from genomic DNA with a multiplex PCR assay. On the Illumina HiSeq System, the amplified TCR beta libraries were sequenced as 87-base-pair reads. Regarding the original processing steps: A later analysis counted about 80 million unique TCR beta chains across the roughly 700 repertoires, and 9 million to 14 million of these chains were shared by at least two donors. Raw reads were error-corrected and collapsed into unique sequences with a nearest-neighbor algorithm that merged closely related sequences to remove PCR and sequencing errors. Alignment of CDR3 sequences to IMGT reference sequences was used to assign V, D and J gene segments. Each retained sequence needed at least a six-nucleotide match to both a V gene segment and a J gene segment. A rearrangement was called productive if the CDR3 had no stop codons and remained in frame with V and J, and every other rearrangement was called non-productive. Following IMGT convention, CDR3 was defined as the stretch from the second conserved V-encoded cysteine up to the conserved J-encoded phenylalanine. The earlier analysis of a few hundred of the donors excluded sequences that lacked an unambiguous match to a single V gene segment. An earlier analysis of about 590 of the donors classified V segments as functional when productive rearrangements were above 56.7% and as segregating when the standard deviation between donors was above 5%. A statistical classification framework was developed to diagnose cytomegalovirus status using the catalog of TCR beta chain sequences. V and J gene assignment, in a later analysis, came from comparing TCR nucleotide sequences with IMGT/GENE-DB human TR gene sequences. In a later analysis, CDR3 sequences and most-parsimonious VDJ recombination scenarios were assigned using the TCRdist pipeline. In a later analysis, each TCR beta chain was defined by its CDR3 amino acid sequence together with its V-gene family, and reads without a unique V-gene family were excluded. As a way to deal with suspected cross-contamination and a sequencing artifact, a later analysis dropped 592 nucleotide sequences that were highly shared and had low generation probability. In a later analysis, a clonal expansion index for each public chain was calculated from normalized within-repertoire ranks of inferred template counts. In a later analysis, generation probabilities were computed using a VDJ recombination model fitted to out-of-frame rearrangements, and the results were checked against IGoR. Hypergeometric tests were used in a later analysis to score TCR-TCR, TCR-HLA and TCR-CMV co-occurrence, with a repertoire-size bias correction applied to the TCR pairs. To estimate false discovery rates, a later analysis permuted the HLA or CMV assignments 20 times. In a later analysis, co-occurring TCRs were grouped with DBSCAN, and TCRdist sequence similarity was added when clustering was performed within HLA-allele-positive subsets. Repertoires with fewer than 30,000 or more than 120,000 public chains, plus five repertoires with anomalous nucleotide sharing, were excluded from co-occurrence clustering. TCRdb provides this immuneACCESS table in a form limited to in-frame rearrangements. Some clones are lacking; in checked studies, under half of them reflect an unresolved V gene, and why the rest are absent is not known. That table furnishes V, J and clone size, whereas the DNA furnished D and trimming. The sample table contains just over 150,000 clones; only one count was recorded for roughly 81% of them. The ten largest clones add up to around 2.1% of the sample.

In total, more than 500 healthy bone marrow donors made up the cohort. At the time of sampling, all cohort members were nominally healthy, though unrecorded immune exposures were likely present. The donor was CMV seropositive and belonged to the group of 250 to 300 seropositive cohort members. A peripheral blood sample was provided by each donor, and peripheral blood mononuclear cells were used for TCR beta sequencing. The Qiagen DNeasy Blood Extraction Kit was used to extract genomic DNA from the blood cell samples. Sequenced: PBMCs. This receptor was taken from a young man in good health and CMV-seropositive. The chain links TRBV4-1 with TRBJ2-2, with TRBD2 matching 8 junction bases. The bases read TGCGCCAGCAGCATCCGCGGGGGGACGAACACCGGGGAGCTGTTTTTT. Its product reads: CASSIRGGTNTGELFF.